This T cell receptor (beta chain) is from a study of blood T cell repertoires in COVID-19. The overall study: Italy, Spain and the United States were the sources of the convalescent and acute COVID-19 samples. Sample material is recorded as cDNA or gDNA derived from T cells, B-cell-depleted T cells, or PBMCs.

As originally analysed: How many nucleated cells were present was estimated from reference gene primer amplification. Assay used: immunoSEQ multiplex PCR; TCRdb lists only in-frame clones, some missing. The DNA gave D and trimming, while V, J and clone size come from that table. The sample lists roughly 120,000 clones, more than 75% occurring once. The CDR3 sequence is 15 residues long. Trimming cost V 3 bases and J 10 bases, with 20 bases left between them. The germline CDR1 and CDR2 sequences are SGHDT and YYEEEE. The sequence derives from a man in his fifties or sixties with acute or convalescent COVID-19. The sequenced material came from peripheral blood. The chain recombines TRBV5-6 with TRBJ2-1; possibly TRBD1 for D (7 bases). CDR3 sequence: CASSSTGRDRAEQFF. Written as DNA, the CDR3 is TGTGCCAGCAGCTCGACAGGGCGGGATAGGGCGGAGCAGTTCTTC.